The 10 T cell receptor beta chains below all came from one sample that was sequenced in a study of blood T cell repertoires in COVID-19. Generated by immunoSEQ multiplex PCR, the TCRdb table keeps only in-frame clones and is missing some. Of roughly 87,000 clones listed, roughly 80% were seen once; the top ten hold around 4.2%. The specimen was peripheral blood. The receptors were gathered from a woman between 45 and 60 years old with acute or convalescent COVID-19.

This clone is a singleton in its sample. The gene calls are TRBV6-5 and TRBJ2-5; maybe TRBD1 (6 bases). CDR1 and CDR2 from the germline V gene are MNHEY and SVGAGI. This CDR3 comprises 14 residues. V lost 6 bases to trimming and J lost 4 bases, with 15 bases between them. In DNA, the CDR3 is TGTGCCAGCAGAGTTGGACAGTCGCGAGAGACCCAGTACTTC. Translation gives CASRVGQSRETQYF.

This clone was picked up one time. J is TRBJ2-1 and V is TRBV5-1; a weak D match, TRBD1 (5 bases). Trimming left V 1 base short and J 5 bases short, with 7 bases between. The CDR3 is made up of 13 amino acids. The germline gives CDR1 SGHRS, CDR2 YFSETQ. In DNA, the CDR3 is TGCGCCAGCAGCTTGCAGGGCCACAATGAGCAGTTCTTC. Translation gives CASSLQGHNEQFF.

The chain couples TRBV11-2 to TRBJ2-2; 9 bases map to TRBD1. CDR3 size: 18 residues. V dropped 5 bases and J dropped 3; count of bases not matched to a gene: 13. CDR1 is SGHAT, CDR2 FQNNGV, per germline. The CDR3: CASSISRPGQGDTGELFF. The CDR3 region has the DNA TGTGCCAGCAGCATTAGCCGGCCGGGACAGGGCGACACCGGGGAGCTGTTTTTT.

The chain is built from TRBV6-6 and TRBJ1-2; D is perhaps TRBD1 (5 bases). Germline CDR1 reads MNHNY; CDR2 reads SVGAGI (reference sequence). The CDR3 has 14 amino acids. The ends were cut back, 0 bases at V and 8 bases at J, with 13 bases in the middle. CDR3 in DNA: TGTGCCAGCAGTTACTCGGGGGGGAAGAGCGGCTACACCTTC. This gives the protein CASSYSGGKSGYTF.

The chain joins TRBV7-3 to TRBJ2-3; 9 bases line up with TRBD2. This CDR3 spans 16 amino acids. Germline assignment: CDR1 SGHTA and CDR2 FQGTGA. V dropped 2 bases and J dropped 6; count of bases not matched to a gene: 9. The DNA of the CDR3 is TGTGCCAGCAGCTTAGGGCGGGGGGGGGCCGGGGATACGCAGTATTTT. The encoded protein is CASSLGRGGAGDTQYF. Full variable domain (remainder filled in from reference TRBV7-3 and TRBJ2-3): GAGVSQTPSNKVTEKGKYVELRCDPISGHTALYWYRQSLGQGPEFLIYFQGTGAADDSGLPNDRFFAVRPEGSVSTLKIQRTERGDSAVYLCASSLGRGGAGDTQYFGPGTRLTVL.

The CDR3 DNA follows: TGCGCCAGCAGCTCAATAGCGGGGGGCCAGGATACGCAGTATTTT. The encoded protein is CASSSIAGGQDTQYF. The chain joins TRBV5-1 to TRBJ2-3; 10 bases are shared with TRBD2. The CDR3 is 15 amino acids. V lost 3 bases to trimming and J lost 6 bases; unmatched junction nucleotides: 7. Germline V gene sequence: CDR1 SGHRS, CDR2 YFSETQ.

CDR3 in DNA: TGTGCCAGCAGGCGACAGGGTTTCGAGACTAACTATGGCTACACCTTC. Its protein is CASRRQGFETNYGYTF. This sequence joins TRBV28 and TRBJ1-2; 7 nucleotides align to TRBD1. CDR3 size: 16 residues. Germline CDR1 reads MDHEN; CDR2 reads SYDVKM. V dropped 6 bases and J dropped 0; count of bases not matched to a gene: 10.

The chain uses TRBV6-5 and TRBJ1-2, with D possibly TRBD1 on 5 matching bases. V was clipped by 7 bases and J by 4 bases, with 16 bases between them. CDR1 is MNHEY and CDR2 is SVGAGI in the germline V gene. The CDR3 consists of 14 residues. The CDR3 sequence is CASKMSDNPYGYTF. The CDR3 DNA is TGTGCCAGCAAGATGTCGGACAACCCCTATGGCTACACCTTC.

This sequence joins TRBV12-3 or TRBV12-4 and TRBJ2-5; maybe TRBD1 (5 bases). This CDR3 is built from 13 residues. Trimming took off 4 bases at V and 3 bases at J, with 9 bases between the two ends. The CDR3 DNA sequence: TGTGCCAGCAGTTGGTCAGGGAAAGAGACCCAGTACTTC. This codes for CASSWSGKETQYF.

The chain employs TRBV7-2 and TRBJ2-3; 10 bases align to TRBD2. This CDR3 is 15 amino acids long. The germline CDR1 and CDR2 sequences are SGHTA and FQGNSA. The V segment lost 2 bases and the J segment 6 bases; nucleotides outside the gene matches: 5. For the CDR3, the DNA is TGTGCCAGCAGCTTAAGCGGGGGGGCCCGGGATACGCAGTATTTT. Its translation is CASSLSGGARDTQYF.